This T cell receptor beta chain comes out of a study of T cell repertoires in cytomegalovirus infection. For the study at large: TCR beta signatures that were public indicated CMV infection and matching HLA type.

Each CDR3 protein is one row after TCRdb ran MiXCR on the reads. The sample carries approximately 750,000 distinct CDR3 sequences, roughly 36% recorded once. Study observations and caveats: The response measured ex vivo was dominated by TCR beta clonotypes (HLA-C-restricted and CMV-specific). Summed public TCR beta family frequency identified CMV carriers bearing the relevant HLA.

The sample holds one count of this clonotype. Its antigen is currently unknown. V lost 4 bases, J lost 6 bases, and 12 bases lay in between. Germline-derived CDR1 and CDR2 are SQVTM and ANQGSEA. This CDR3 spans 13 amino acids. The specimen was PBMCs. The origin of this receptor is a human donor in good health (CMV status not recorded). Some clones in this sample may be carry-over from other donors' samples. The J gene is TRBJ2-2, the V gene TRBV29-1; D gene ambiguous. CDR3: CSVGVWDSGELFF. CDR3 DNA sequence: TGCAGCGTTGGGGTATGGGATTCCGGGGAGCTGTTTTTT.